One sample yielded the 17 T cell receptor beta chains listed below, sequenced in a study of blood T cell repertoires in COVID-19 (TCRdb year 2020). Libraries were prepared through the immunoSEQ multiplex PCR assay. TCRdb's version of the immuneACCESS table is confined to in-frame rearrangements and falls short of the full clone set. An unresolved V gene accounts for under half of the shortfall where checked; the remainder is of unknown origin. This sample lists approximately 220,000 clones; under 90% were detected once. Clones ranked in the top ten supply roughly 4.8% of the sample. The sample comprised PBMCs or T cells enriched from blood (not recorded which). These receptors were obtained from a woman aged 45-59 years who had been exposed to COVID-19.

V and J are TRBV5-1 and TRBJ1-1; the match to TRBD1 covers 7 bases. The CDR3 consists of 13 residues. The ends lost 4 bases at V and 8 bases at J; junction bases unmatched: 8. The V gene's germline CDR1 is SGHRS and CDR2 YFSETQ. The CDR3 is CASSLHSDREAFF. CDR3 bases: TGCGCCAGCAGCCTTCACTCGGACAGGGAAGCTTTCTTT.

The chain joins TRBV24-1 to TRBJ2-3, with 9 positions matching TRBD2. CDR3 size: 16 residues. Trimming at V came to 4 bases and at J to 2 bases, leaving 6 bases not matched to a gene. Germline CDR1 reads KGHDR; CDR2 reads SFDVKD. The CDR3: CATSETGTSHTDTQYF. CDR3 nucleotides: TGTGCCACCAGTGAAACCGGGACTAGCCACACAGATACGCAGTATTTT.

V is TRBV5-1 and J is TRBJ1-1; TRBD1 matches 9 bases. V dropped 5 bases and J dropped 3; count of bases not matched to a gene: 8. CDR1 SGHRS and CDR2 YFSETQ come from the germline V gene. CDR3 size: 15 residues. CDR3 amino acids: CASRGQGRRYTEAFF. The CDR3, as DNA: TGCGCCAGCAGGGGACAGGGTAGACGATACACTGAAGCTTTCTTT.

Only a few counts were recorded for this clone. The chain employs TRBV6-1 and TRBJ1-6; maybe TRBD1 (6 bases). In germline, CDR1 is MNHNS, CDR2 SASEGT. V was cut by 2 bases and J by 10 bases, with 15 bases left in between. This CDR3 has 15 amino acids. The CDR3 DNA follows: TGTGCCAGCAGTGAACAGGCAGGGGAGGGGTCACCCCTCCACTTT. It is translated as CASSEQAGEGSPLHF.

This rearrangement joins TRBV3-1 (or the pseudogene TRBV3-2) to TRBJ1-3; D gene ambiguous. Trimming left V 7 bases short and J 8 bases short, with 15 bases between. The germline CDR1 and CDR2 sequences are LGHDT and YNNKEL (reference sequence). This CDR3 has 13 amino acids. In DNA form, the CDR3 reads TGTGCCAGCAAAGCTCTTCTCATTGACACCATATATTTT. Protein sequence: CASKALLIDTIYF.

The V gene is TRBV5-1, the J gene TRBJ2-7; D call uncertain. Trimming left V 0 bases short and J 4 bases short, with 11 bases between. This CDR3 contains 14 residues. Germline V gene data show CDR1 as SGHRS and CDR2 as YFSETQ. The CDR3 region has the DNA TGCGCCAGCAGCTTGGCCGTGGCAAGTTACGAGCAGTACTTC. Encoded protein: CASSLAVASYEQYF. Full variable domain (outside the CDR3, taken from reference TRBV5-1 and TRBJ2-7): KAGVTQTPRYLIKTRGQQVTLSCSPISGHRSVSWYQQTPGQGLQFLFEYFSETQRNKGNFPGRFSGRQFSNSRSEMNVSTLELGDSALYLCASSLAVASYEQYFGPGTRLTVT.

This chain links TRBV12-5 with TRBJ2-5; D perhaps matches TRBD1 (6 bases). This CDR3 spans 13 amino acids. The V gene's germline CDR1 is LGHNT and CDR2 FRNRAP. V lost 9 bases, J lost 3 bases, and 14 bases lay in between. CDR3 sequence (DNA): TGTGCTAGCAGAAACAGGGTGGAAGAGACCCAGTACTTC. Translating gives CASRNRVEETQYF.

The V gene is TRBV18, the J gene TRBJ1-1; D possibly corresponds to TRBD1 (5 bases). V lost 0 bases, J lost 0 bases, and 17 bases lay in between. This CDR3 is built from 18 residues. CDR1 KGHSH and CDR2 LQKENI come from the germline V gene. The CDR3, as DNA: TGTGCCAGCTCACCACCGGGAGGGGCGGGGAGTATGAACACTGAAGCTTTCTTT. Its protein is CASSPPGGAGSMNTEAFF.

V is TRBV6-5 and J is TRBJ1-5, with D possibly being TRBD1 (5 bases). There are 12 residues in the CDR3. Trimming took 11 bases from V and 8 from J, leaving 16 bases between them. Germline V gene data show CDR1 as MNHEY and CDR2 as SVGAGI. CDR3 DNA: TGTGCCTCCAGGGTACTGTTTGAGCCCCAGCATTTT. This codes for CASRVLFEPQHF.

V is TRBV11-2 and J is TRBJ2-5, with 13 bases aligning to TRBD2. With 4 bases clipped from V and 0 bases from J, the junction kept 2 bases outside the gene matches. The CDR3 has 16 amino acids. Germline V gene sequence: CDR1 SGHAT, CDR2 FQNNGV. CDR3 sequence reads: CASSSGLAGHQETQYF. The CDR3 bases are TGTGCCAGCAGCTCGGGACTAGCGGGACACCAAGAGACCCAGTACTTC.

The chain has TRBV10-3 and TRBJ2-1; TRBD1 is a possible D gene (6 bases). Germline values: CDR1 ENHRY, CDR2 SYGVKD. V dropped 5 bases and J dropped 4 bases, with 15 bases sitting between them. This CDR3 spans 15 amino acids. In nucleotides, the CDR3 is TGTGCCATCAGTAGCGAGGACAGAAGGTACAATGAGCAGTTCTTC. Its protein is CAISSEDRRYNEQFF.

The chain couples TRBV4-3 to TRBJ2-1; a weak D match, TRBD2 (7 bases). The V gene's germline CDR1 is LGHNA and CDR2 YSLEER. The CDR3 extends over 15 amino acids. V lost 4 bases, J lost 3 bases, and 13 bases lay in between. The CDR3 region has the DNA TGCGCCAGCAGCCCCCACAGGGAGGGCTACAATGAGCAGTTCTTC. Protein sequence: CASSPHREGYNEQFF.

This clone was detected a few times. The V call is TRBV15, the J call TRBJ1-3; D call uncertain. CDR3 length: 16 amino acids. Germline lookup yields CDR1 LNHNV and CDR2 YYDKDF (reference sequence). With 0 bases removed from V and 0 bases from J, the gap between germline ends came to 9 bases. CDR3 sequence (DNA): TGTGCCACCAGCAGAGATTACGGACTCTCTGGAAACACCATATATTTT. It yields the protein CATSRDYGLSGNTIYF.

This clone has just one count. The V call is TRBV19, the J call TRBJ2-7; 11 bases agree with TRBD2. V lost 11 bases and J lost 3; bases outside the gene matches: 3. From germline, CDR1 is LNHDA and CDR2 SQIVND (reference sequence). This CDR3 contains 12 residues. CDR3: CASGTSGYEQYF. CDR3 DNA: TGTGCCTCCGGGACTAGCGGCTACGAGCAGTACTTC.

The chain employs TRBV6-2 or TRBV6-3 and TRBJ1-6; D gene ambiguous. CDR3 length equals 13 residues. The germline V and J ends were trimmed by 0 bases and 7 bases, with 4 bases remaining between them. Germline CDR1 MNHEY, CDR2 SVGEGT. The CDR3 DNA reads TGTGCCAGCAGTTACTCATCAAATTCACCCCTCCACTTT. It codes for CASSYSSNSPLHF.

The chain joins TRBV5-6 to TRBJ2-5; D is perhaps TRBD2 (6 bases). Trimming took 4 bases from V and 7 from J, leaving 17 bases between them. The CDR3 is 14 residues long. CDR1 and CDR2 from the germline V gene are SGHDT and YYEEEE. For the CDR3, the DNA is TGTGCCAGCAGCCAACAGGCCCCCGGGAGGACCCAGTACTTC. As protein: CASSQQAPGRTQYF.

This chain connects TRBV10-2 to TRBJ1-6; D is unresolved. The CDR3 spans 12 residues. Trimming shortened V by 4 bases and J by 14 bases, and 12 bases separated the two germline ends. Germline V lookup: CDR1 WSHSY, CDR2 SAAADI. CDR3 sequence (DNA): TGCGCCAGCAGTGGATTGACCGGGGCCCTCCACTTT. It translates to CASSGLTGALHF.